This TCR beta chain was obtained from a study of a mutant IDH1 vaccine in newly diagnosed glioma. Study context: Onset of vaccination occurred 4-6 weeks following radiotherapy alone, or with temozolomide cycles. Pretreatment consisted of radiotherapy, temozolomide, or both, with most receiving both. An approximately 62% male, approximately 40% female split and a mean age of 40.4 years characterized treated patients. Broader study findings: A vaccine-induced immune response developed in roughly 95% of the patients.

Worth noting for this clone: The target antigen is unknown.

There are 12 residues in the CDR3. V was shortened by 5 bases and J by 5 bases, with 9 bases between the two germline ends. Germline loops: CDR1 SGHTA, CDR2 FQGNSA. Only in-frame clones appear in the TCRdb table, and some are missing; sequencing was by immunoSEQ multiplex PCR. Among 88,000 or so clones, over 75% were seen once, and the ten largest hold 2% to 2.5%. Time point indicated: week 23, last vaccination. Vaccine doses each comprised 300 ug of mutant IDH1 20-mer peptide, with topical imiquimod. J is TRBJ1-2 and V is TRBV7-2; tentative D call: TRBD1 (5 bases). The TCR sequence derives from a young man with glioma. Some clones in this sample may be carry-over from other donors' samples. Sequenced here: PBMCs, sampled from a glioma patient whose treatment included an IDH1 peptide vaccine. The CDR3 bases are TGTGCCAGCAGCCGGGGACTGTATGGCTACACCTTC. This codes for CASSRGLYGYTF. Full variable domain (rest looked up from reference TRBV7-2 and TRBJ1-2): GAGVSQSPSNKVTEKGKDVELRCDPISGHTALYWYRQSLGQGLEFLIYFQGNSAPDKSGLPSDRFSAERTGGSVSTLTIQRTQQEDSAVYLCASSRGLYGYTFGSGTRLTVV.